The present T cell receptor beta chain was sequenced within a study of blood T cell repertoires in COVID-19. Across the whole study: PBMCs, B-cell-depleted T cells, or T cells were the source of the cDNA or gDNA that made up the material.

The method was immunoSEQ multiplex PCR; TCRdb's version includes in-frame clones alone and lacks a portion of them. The repertoire holds over 100,000 clones, with about 79% as singletons. In germline, CDR1 is SNHLY, CDR2 FYNNEI. V lost 2 bases to trimming and J lost 8 bases, with 10 bases between them. CDR3 length: 13 amino acids. Sequencing was performed on peripheral blood. This sequence was found in a woman over 75 with acute or convalescent COVID-19. V gene TRBV2 combines with J gene TRBJ2-1; tentative D call: TRBD1 (6 bases). The CDR3 region has the DNA TGTGCCAGCAGTGAATACAGGGTGGATGAGCAGTTCTTC. Amino acid sequence: CASSEYRVDEQFF.